A single sample is the source of the 9 T cell receptor beta chains below, sequenced in a study of blood T cell repertoires in COVID-19. Assay: immunoSEQ multiplex PCR; the TCRdb copy retains only in-frame clones and omits some. The repertoire holds 200,000 or so clones, with roughly 84% as singletons. Sequences were obtained from peripheral blood. These receptors were taken from a human donor in a cohort sampled during active COVID-19.

The V gene is TRBV24-1, the J gene TRBJ1-5, with TRBD1 matching over 8 bases. Trimming cost V 6 bases and J 5 bases; bases outside gene matches: 2. The CDR3 has 13 amino acids. CDR1 and CDR2 from the germline V gene are KGHDR and SFDVKD. CDR3 DNA: TGTGCCACCAGTATACAGGGGGATCAGCCCCAGCATTTT. It translates to CATSIQGDQPQHF.

The chain is built from TRBV7-8 and TRBJ2-3, with 8 bases matching TRBD2. The V segment lost 5 bases and the J segment 7 bases; nucleotides outside the gene matches: 14. Per germline, CDR1 SGHVS and CDR2 FQNEAQ. The length of the CDR3 is 16 residues. The CDR3 reads CASSKGTGRARYTQYF. CDR3 DNA sequence: TGTGCCAGCAGCAAAGGGACCGGGAGGGCCAGGTATACGCAGTATTTT. Variable domain in full (rest from reference TRBV7-8 and TRBJ2-3): GAGVSQSPRYKVAKRGQDVALRCDPISGHVSLFWYQQALGQGPEFLTYFQNEAQLDKSGLPSDRFFAERPEGSVSTLKIQRTQQEDSAVYLCASSKGTGRARYTQYFGPGTRLTVL.

This rearrangement joins TRBV2 to TRBJ2-1; a possible D gene is TRBD1 (5 bases). This CDR3 is 14 amino acids long. Trimming pared 5 bases from V and 4 bases from J, leaving 12 bases between. In germline, CDR1 is SNHLY, CDR2 FYNNEI. The CDR3 nucleotides read TGTGCCAGCAGTCAGGACACAATATACAATGAGCAGTTCTTC. Translated, it gives CASSQDTIYNEQFF.

V is TRBV6-6 and J is TRBJ2-7; no clear D. Germline values: CDR1 MNHNY, CDR2 SVGAGI (reference sequence). V lost 4 bases and J lost 3, with 16 bases in between. The CDR3 length is 15 residues. The CDR3 is CASSSLNLPNYEQYV. CDR3 DNA sequence: TGTGCCAGCAGTTCTCTAAACCTTCCGAACTACGAGCAGTACGTC.

This chain connects TRBV27 to TRBJ2-5, with D maybe TRBD1 (5 bases). The CDR3 is made up of 15 amino acids. Trimming left V 1 base short and J 4 bases short, with 13 bases between. Germline CDR1 and CDR2: MNHEY and SMNVEV (reference sequence). The CDR3 sequence is CASSLFTGRGETQYF. CDR3 bases: TGTGCCAGCAGTTTATTTACCGGAAGGGGAGAGACCCAGTACTTC.

This clone was seen only once. This chain connects TRBV5-1 to TRBJ2-1; D is perhaps TRBD2 (5 bases). The CDR3 covers 12 residues. Germline CDR1 SGHRS, CDR2 YFSETQ. The V end was cut by 0 bases, the J end by 9 bases, with 7 bases between. CDR3 DNA sequence: TGCGCCAGCAGCTTGGGGCGGGCTGAGCAGTTCTTC. Its translation is CASSLGRAEQFF. Using reference TRBV5-1 and TRBJ2-1 for the parts outside the CDR3, the full variable domain is KAGVTQTPRYLIKTRGQQVTLSCSPISGHRSVSWYQQTPGQGLQFLFEYFSETQRNKGNFPGRFSGRQFSNSRSEMNVSTLELGDSALYLCASSLGRAEQFFGPGTRLTVL.

The chain links TRBV9 to TRBJ1-2, with D uncertain. The germline gives CDR1 SGDLS, CDR2 YYNGEE. CDR3 size: 11 residues. Trimming shortened V by 3 bases and J by 4 bases, and 4 bases separated the two germline ends. This CDR3 reads CASSASYGYTF. CDR3 bases: TGTGCCAGCAGCGCCAGCTATGGCTACACCTTC.

This sequence joins TRBV19 and TRBJ1-1; no clear D gene. Trimming pared 4 bases from V and 0 bases from J, leaving 9 bases between. There are 14 residues in the CDR3. Germline values: CDR1 LNHDA, CDR2 SQIVND (reference sequence). This CDR3 reads CASSSPEMNTEAFF. In DNA, the CDR3 is TGTGCCAGTAGTAGTCCAGAAATGAACACTGAAGCTTTCTTT. Full variable domain (rest looked up from reference TRBV19 and TRBJ1-1): DGGITQSPKYLFRKEGQNVTLSCEQNLNHDAMYWYRQDPGQGLRLIYYSQIVNDFQKGDIAEGYSVSREKKESFPLTVTSAQKNPTAFYLCASSSPEMNTEAFFGQGTRLTVV.

The chain is built from TRBV4-1 and TRBJ2-1; 7 bases are shared with TRBD2. The CDR3 extends over 14 amino acids. Per germline, CDR1 MGHRA and CDR2 YSYEKL. V lost 4 bases, J lost 2 bases, and 2 bases stayed unmatched. CDR3 in DNA: TGCGCCAGCAGCCTGACTAGCACCTACAATGAGCAGTTCTTC. Its translation is CASSLTSTYNEQFF.